This is a list of T cell receptor beta chains from one sample in a study of OX40 agonist ivuxolimab in advanced cancers. The table came from immunoSEQ multiplex PCR; TCRdb's copy has only in-frame clones and leaves some out. Seen here are 80,000 to 95,000 clones, just over 90% observed once, and the top ten hold roughly 0.64%. Sequencing used CD4+ or CD8+ T cells sorted from blood, obtained in a trial of the OX40 agonist ivuxolimab. The receptors shown here come from an adult with an advanced solid tumor such as melanoma, head and neck, liver or kidney cancer. Both conserved end residues are part of each CDR3. The order of the fields is J gene, clone size, V gene, D gene, CDR3 protein, CDR3 DNA. D genes are given only for firm matches. A row's size may be missing; if present it is once, few, many or a size class.

J gene: TRBJ1-1; clone size: NA; V gene: TRBV5-6; D gene: TRBD1; CDR3 protein: CASSLVGRGLTEAFF; CDR3 DNA: TGTGCCAGCAGCTTGGTAGGCAGGGGGCTTACTGAAGCTTTCTTT
J gene: TRBJ2-7; clone size: NA; V gene: TRBV10-3; D gene: NA; CDR3 protein: CAISEGVYEQYF; CDR3 DNA: TGTGCCATCAGTGAGGGGGTCTACGAGCAGTACTTC
J gene: TRBJ2-3; clone size: NA; V gene: TRBV29-1; D gene: NA; CDR3 protein: CSVENPQGTDTQYF; CDR3 DNA: TGCAGCGTTGAAAACCCCCAGGGGACAGATACGCAGTATTTT
J gene: TRBJ2-7; clone size: NA; V gene: TRBV23-1; D gene: NA; CDR3 protein: CASSQSGGVDGTRLYEQYF; CDR3 DNA: TGCGCCAGCAGTCAATCGGGGGGGGTAGACGGGACACGCCTTTACGAGCAGTACTTC
J gene: TRBJ1-2; clone size: NA; V gene: TRBV18; D gene: TRBD1; CDR3 protein: CASSPAGQGPYGYTF; CDR3 DNA: TGTGCCAGCTCACCAGCAGGACAGGGGCCCTATGGCTACACCTTC
J gene: TRBJ1-4; clone size: NA; V gene: TRBV7-9; D gene: NA; CDR3 protein: CASSGGAVYNEKLFF; CDR3 DNA: TGTGCCAGCAGCGGCGGGGCAGTATATAATGAAAAACTGTTTTTT
J gene: TRBJ1-5; clone size: NA; V gene: TRBV7-9; D gene: TRBD1; CDR3 protein: CASSLGQGAHGNQPQHF; CDR3 DNA: TGTGCCAGCAGCTTAGGACAGGGGGCTCATGGCAATCAGCCCCAGCATTTT
J gene: TRBJ2-5; clone size: NA; V gene: TRBV5-4; D gene: TRBD2; CDR3 protein: CASSDKTSGSGETQYF; CDR3 DNA: TGTGCCAGCAGCGACAAGACTAGCGGGAGCGGAGAGACCCAGTACTTC
J gene: TRBJ2-1; clone size: NA; V gene: TRBV11-2; D gene: TRBD2; CDR3 protein: CASSLSGSVIEQFF; CDR3 DNA: TGTGCCAGCAGCCTTAGCGGGAGTGTGATTGAGCAGTTCTTC
J gene: TRBJ1-5; clone size: NA; V gene: TRBV30; D gene: NA; CDR3 protein: CAWSVGQSSNQPQHF; CDR3 DNA: TGTGCCTGGAGTGTTGGGCAGTCTAGCAATCAGCCCCAGCATTTT
J gene: TRBJ2-7; clone size: NA; V gene: TRBV27; D gene: TRBD1; CDR3 protein: CASSTGGYEQYF; CDR3 DNA: TGTGCCAGCAGTACAGGGGGCTACGAGCAGTACTTC
J gene: TRBJ2-1; clone size: once; V gene: TRBV9; D gene: TRBD2; CDR3 protein: CASSGLAGRYNEQFF; CDR3 DNA: TGTGCCAGCAGCGGACTAGCGGGAAGGTACAATGAGCAGTTCTTC
J gene: TRBJ2-2; clone size: NA; V gene: TRBV4-3; D gene: TRBD2; CDR3 protein: CASSQDRSSGSVGELFF; CDR3 DNA: TGCGCCAGCAGCCAAGATAGGAGTAGCGGGAGCGTCGGGGAGCTGTTTTTT
J gene: TRBJ2-7; clone size: few; V gene: TRBV2; D gene: NA; CDR3 protein: CASSDRRANEQYF; CDR3 DNA: TGTGCCAGCAGTGACCGTCGGGCAAACGAGCAGTACTTC
J gene: TRBJ1-1; clone size: NA; V gene: TRBV7-2; D gene: NA; CDR3 protein: CASSPGGYRPNTEAFF; CDR3 DNA: TGTGCCAGCAGCCCTGGAGGGTACAGGCCTAACACTGAAGCTTTCTTT
J gene: TRBJ2-1; clone size: NA; V gene: TRBV28; D gene: TRBD2; CDR3 protein: CASSRGGLPTYNEQFF; CDR3 DNA: TGTGCCAGCAGTCGCGGGGGGTTACCCACCTACAATGAGCAGTTCTTC
J gene: TRBJ2-7; clone size: NA; V gene: TRBV5-1; D gene: TRBD1; CDR3 protein: CASSLGGQGTYEQYF; CDR3 DNA: TGCGCCAGCAGCTTGGGGGGACAGGGGACCTACGAGCAGTACTTC
J gene: TRBJ1-1; clone size: NA; V gene: TRBV11-2; D gene: NA; CDR3 protein: CASSLGGRLNTEAFF; CDR3 DNA: TGTGCCAGCAGCTTAGGGGGGCGCTTGAACACTGAAGCTTTCTTT
J gene: TRBJ2-5; clone size: NA; V gene: TRBV5-1; D gene: NA; CDR3 protein: CASSAGSLQETQYF; CDR3 DNA: TGCGCCAGCAGCGCCGGGAGTTTACAAGAGACCCAGTACTTC
J gene: TRBJ2-5; clone size: NA; V gene: TRBV5-1; D gene: TRBD2; CDR3 protein: CASNLAGEETQYF; CDR3 DNA: TGCGCCAGCAACCTAGCGGGGGAAGAGACCCAGTACTTC
J gene: TRBJ2-1; clone size: NA; V gene: TRBV5-1; D gene: NA; CDR3 protein: CASSLIPGSSYNEQFF; CDR3 DNA: TGCGCCAGCAGCCTAATACCAGGTAGCTCCTACAATGAGCAGTTCTTC
J gene: TRBJ1-5; clone size: NA; V gene: TRBV10-3; D gene: NA; CDR3 protein: CAISDRSRASWDQPQHF; CDR3 DNA: TGTGCCATCAGTGATAGGTCTAGGGCCTCGTGGGATCAGCCCCAGCATTTT
J gene: TRBJ1-6; clone size: NA; V gene: TRBV30; D gene: NA; CDR3 protein: CACRSSENSPLHF; CDR3 DNA: TGTGCCTGCCGATCGAGCGAGAATTCACCCCTCCACTTT
J gene: TRBJ1-1; clone size: NA; V gene: TRBV7-2; D gene: NA; CDR3 protein: CASSLGRGLNTEAFF; CDR3 DNA: TGTGCCAGCAGCTTAGGCCGGGGACTGAACACTGAAGCTTTCTTT
J gene: TRBJ2-5; clone size: NA; V gene: TRBV29-1; D gene: NA; CDR3 protein: CSGLGGEETQYF; CDR3 DNA: TGCAGCGGACTAGGAGGGGAAGAGACCCAGTACTTC
J gene: TRBJ2-5; clone size: NA; V gene: TRBV29-1; D gene: NA; CDR3 protein: CSATGIQETQYF; CDR3 DNA: TGCAGCGCAACAGGGATCCAAGAGACCCAGTACTTC
J gene: TRBJ2-3; clone size: NA; V gene: TRBV28; D gene: TRBD1; CDR3 protein: CASRGQGAGTDTQYF; CDR3 DNA: TGTGCCAGCAGGGGACAGGGGGCGGGCACAGATACGCAGTATTTT
J gene: TRBJ1-2; clone size: NA; V gene: TRBV25-1; D gene: NA; CDR3 protein: CASSDSRQFNYGYTF; CDR3 DNA: TGTGCCAGCAGTGATTCGCGGCAGTTTAACTATGGCTACACCTTC
J gene: TRBJ1-5; clone size: NA; V gene: TRBV28; D gene: NA; CDR3 protein: CASSFPSNQPQHF; CDR3 DNA: TGTGCCAGCAGTTTTCCTAGCAATCAGCCCCAGCATTTT
J gene: TRBJ1-4; clone size: NA; V gene: TRBV10-3; D gene: TRBD1; CDR3 protein: CAISESMGQGPEKLFF; CDR3 DNA: TGTGCCATCAGTGAGTCGATGGGACAGGGACCTGAAAAACTGTTTTTT
J gene: TRBJ1-1; clone size: once; V gene: TRBV19; D gene: NA; CDR3 protein: CASMRQANTEAFF; CDR3 DNA: TGTGCCAGTATGAGGCAGGCAAACACTGAAGCTTTCTTT
J gene: TRBJ1-4; clone size: NA; V gene: TRBV5-4; D gene: TRBD1; CDR3 protein: CASSSQTDRADEKLFF; CDR3 DNA: TGTGCCAGCAGCTCGCAAACCGACAGGGCTGATGAAAAACTGTTTTTT
J gene: TRBJ2-2; clone size: once; V gene: TRBV27; D gene: TRBD2; CDR3 protein: CASSRSGNTAGELFF; CDR3 DNA: TGTGCCAGCAGTCGTAGCGGGAACACCGCCGGGGAGCTGTTTTTT
J gene: TRBJ1-4; clone size: NA; V gene: TRBV19; D gene: NA; CDR3 protein: CASSTGLSTNEKLFF; CDR3 DNA: TGTGCCAGCTCGACAGGACTATCAACTAATGAAAAACTGTTTTTT
J gene: TRBJ2-1; clone size: NA; V gene: TRBV7-7; D gene: TRBD1; CDR3 protein: CASSNPGGSYNEQFF; CDR3 DNA: TGTGCCAGCAGCAACCCAGGGGGATCCTACAATGAGCAGTTCTTC
J gene: TRBJ2-2; clone size: few; V gene: TRBV28; D gene: NA; CDR3 protein: CASSSPPGGGTGELFF; CDR3 DNA: TGTGCCAGCAGTTCCCCCCCCGGGGGCGGGACCGGGGAGCTGTTTTTT
J gene: TRBJ2-5; clone size: NA; V gene: TRBV30; D gene: NA; CDR3 protein: CAWSRETQYF; CDR3 DNA: TGTGCCTGGAGTCGGGAGACCCAGTACTTC
J gene: TRBJ2-3; clone size: NA; V gene: TRBV6-1; D gene: TRBD1; CDR3 protein: CASRKQGSADTQYF; CDR3 DNA: TGTGCCAGCAGAAAACAGGGGAGCGCAGATACGCAGTATTTT
J gene: TRBJ1-5; clone size: once; V gene: TRBV27; D gene: TRBD1; CDR3 protein: CASSRGQGVNQPQHF; CDR3 DNA: TGTGCCAGCAGCCGAGGACAGGGAGTTAATCAGCCCCAGCATTTT
J gene: TRBJ2-7; clone size: NA; V gene: TRBV6-5; D gene: NA; CDR3 protein: CASSYIGEQYF; CDR3 DNA: TGTGCCAGCAGTTACATCGGCGAGCAGTACTTC
J gene: TRBJ2-3; clone size: NA; V gene: TRBV9; D gene: NA; CDR3 protein: CASSAGLAGSTDTQYF; CDR3 DNA: TGTGCCAGCAGCGCGGGCTTGGCAGGGAGCACAGATACGCAGTATTTT
J gene: TRBJ2-7; clone size: NA; V gene: TRBV2; D gene: NA; CDR3 protein: CASSEEGEVEQYF; CDR3 DNA: TGTGCCAGCAGTGAAGAAGGGGAGGTCGAGCAGTACTTC
J gene: TRBJ2-7; clone size: once; V gene: TRBV27; D gene: TRBD1; CDR3 protein: CASRDRVSSYEQYF; CDR3 DNA: TGTGCCAGCAGAGACAGGGTATCGTCCTACGAGCAGTACTTC
J gene: TRBJ1-5; clone size: NA; V gene: TRBV4-1; D gene: NA; CDR3 protein: CASSQDPGGWQPQHF; CDR3 DNA: TGCGCCAGCAGCCAAGATCCGGGAGGGTGGCAGCCCCAGCATTTT
J gene: TRBJ2-3; clone size: NA; V gene: TRBV6-5; D gene: TRBD1; CDR3 protein: CASRYTGQVSTDTQYF; CDR3 DNA: TGTGCCAGCAGATACACGGGACAGGTCAGCACAGATACGCAGTATTTT
J gene: TRBJ2-2; clone size: NA; V gene: TRBV5-1; D gene: NA; CDR3 protein: CASSSAPNTGELFF; CDR3 DNA: TGCGCCAGCAGCTCGGCACCGAACACCGGGGAGCTGTTTTTT
J gene: TRBJ2-7; clone size: NA; V gene: TRBV11-2; D gene: TRBD2; CDR3 protein: CASSLATSGYVYEQYF; CDR3 DNA: TGTGCCAGCAGCTTAGCGACTAGCGGGTACGTGTACGAGCAGTACTTC
J gene: TRBJ2-1; clone size: NA; V gene: TRBV6-5; D gene: NA; CDR3 protein: CAIHLAGEQFF; CDR3 DNA: TGTGCCATCCATCTCGCGGGGGAGCAGTTCTTC